Listed here are 15 T cell receptor beta chains from one sample, sequenced in a study of T cells in women clearing cervical HPV infection. Only in-frame clones appear in the TCRdb table, and some are missing; sequencing was by immunoSEQ multiplex PCR. Recorded for this sample: more than 25,000 clones. The sequencing sample was made of blood buffy coat. These receptors originate from a woman aged 18 to 75 with a cervical HPV16 infection that either progressed to CIN3+ or cleared (not recorded which).

A word on this clone: The observed sequence ends 3 residues before the CDR3 terminus, with the missing tail filled in from the germline J gene. The chain is built from TRBV7-9 and TRBJ2-1, with D tentatively TRBD1 or TRBD2 (5 bases each). The CDR3 runs to 15 residues. The V end lost 1 base, the J end lost 3 bases, and 10 bases lay between the germline ends. Germline CDR1 SEHNR, CDR2 FQNEAQ (reference sequence). The CDR3 DNA, read in part, is TGTGCCAGCAGCTTAGTAAGGGGAGTCTACAATGAG. Amino acids: CASSLVRGVYNE. The complete CDR3 reads CASSLVRGVYNEQFF.

Regarding this clone: The CDR3 end is not reached by the read, which stops 3 residues before it; the germline J gene fills it in. This sequence joins TRBV19 and TRBJ1-4; TRBD1 agrees at 9 bases. This CDR3 has 14 residues. Germline CDR1 LNHDA, CDR2 SQIVND (reference sequence). The DNA read from the CDR3 is TGTGCCAGTAGTACCGGGACAGGGTCCTACGAA. This gives the protein CASSTGTGSYE. The entire CDR3 sequence reads CASSTGTGSYELFF.

Turning to this clone: The read stops 3 residues short of the end of the CDR3; the missing end is completed from the germline J gene. The J gene is TRBJ2-3, the V gene TRBV6-2 or TRBV6-3; tentatively, D is TRBD1 (6 bases). The CDR3 covers 15 residues. Germline values: CDR1 MNHEY, CDR2 SVGEGT. CDR3 DNA, as far as it was read: TGTGCCAGCAGTTACCCGGGCAGGGGCAATCAGCCG. It codes for CASSYPGRGNQP. The whole CDR3 protein is CASSYPGRGNQPQYF.

For this clone: The read ends 3 residues before the CDR3 terminus; that terminus is restored from the germline J gene. V gene TRBV29-1 combines with J gene TRBJ2-3, with D unclear. Germline lookup yields CDR1 SQVTM and CDR2 ANQGSEA. CDR3 length: 14 amino acids. With 6 bases removed from V and 1 base from J, the gap between germline ends came to 14 bases. CDR3 protein: CSVGDQGGTDTQYF. The CDR3 DNA, read in part, is TGCAGCGTGGGCGATCAAGGCGGCACAGATACG.

Points on this clone: Read data end 3 residues before the CDR3 end; the end is taken from the germline J gene. The chain links TRBV29-1 to TRBJ1-2; 11 bases align to TRBD1. Germline assignment: CDR1 SQVTM and CDR2 ANQGSEA. V shed 7 bases and J 2 bases; nucleotides not matched to a gene: 9. The CDR3 runs to 15 residues. Incomplete CDR3 DNA: TGCAGCGCCAGATCACGGGACAGGGGGAACTATGGC. The encoded protein is CSARSRDRGNYG. From start to end, the CDR3 is CSARSRDRGNYGYTF. Drawing the rest from reference TRBV29-1 and TRBJ1-2, the complete variable domain is SAVISQKPSRDICQRGTSLTIQCQVDSQVTMMFWYRQQPGQSLTLIATANQGSEATYESGFVIDKFPISRPNLTFSTLTVSNMSPEDSSIYLCSARSRDRGNYGYTFGSGTRLTVV.

On this clone itself: The DNA ends 3 residues before the CDR3 does, and the rest of the CDR3 is filled in from the germline J gene. The chain combines TRBV5-1 with TRBJ2-1; 8 bases are shared with TRBD2. Germline CDR1 is SGHRS and CDR2 is YFSETQ. This CDR3 has 15 amino acids. With V trimmed by 4 bases and J by 8 bases, 11 bases remained unmatched. The CDR3 loop reads CASSTSGGPTDEQFF. The part of the CDR3 DNA that was read is TGCGCCAGCAGCACGAGCGGGGGACCCACGGATGAG.

With respect to this clone: Read sequence stops 3 residues before the CDR3 end, and the germline J gene provides the missing end. The V gene is TRBV10-3, the J gene TRBJ2-7; perhaps TRBD1 as D (6 bases). CDR1 is ENHRY and CDR2 is SYGVKD in the germline V gene. Trimming pared 5 bases from V and 5 bases from J, leaving 16 bases between. The CDR3 contains 14 residues. The sequenced part of the CDR3 DNA is TGTGCCATCAGTCCTGCCACAGGGATGGACGAG. The encoded protein is CAISPATGMDE. The CDR3 in its entirety is CAISPATGMDEQYF.

Of note for this clone: The CDR3 goes on 3 residues after the read ends, and that part is filled in from the germline J gene. J is TRBJ2-3 and V is TRBV20-1; 8 bases fit TRBD2. V trimming: 1 base; J trimming: 1 base; junction bases outside the gene matches: 1. Per germline, CDR1 DFQATT and CDR2 SNEGSKA (reference sequence). The CDR3 runs to 14 residues. CDR3 loop: CSARVSGGTDTQYF. CDR3 DNA, as far as it was read: TGCAGTGCTAGAGTTAGCGGGGGCACAGATACG.

Note on this clone: The read falls 3 residues short of the CDR3 end, and the missing part is taken from the germline J gene. V usage is TRBV19 and J usage is TRBJ1-2; D is possibly TRBD1 (6 bases). The CDR3 runs to 15 residues. Germline V gene data show CDR1 as LNHDA and CDR2 as SQIVND (reference sequence). CDR3 in amino acids: CASVDGGASSDTYTF. Partial CDR3 DNA: TGTGCCAGTGTGGACGGGGGGGCCTCCTCGGATACC.

Remarks on this clone: The missing CDR3 end, 3 residues past where the read stops, is filled in from the germline J gene. The chain uses TRBV18 and TRBJ1-2, with D possibly TRBD1 on 6 matching bases. CDR1 and CDR2 from the germline V gene are KGHSH and LQKENI. The CDR3 spans 16 residues. CDR3 bases read: TGTGCCAGCTCACCGAGTCGGACAGCTAGCACAGATACC. It specifies CASSPSRTASTDT. In full, the CDR3 reads CASSPSRTASTDTYTF.

In regard to this clone: Read coverage stops 3 residues before the CDR3 terminus; the germline J gene supplies the remainder. The identical CDR3 is also encoded by other nucleotide sequences in the sample. This chain joins TRBV5-1 and TRBJ2-3, with 10 nucleotides matching TRBD2. The CDR3 covers 17 residues. V was pared by 2 bases and J by 3 bases, with 9 bases of the junction left unmatched. Germline loops: CDR1 SGHRS, CDR2 YFSETQ. The sequenced part of the CDR3 DNA is TGCGCCAGCAGCTTACTAGCGGGAAAGGGAGGAACAGATACG. This sequence encodes CASSLLAGKGGTDT. Given in full, the CDR3 is CASSLLAGKGGTDTQYF.

As regards this clone: The read terminates 3 residues ahead of where the CDR3 ends, so the germline J gene completes it. This chain links TRBV6-2 or TRBV6-3 with TRBJ1-1; no firm D call. The CDR3 is 13 amino acids. Germline V gene lookup returns CDR1 MNHEY and CDR2 SVGEGT. Trimming removed 8 bases from V and 0 bases from J, with 10 bases in between. CDR3 DNA (partial): TGTGCCAGCCTAACGGGTTTGAACACTGAA. Translation gives CASLTGLNTE. The CDR3 in full is CASLTGLNTEAFF.

About this clone itself: Read sequence stops 3 residues before the CDR3 end, and the germline J gene provides the missing end. The genes are TRBV19 and TRBJ2-1; 7 nucleotides agree with TRBD2. V was clipped by 2 bases and J by 6 bases; unmatched bases: 7. The CDR3 loop spans 15 amino acids. Germline-derived CDR1 and CDR2 are LNHDA and SQIVND (reference sequence). The CDR3: CASSITRDYSNEQFF. The sequenced CDR3 bases are TGTGCCAGTAGTATAACGAGGGACTACAGCAATGAG.

Details on this clone: Coverage ceases 3 residues before the CDR3 finishes, and the germline J gene fills in the end. The V gene is TRBV19, the J gene TRBJ1-1; 9 nucleotides line up with TRBD1. The J segment lost 4 bases and the V segment lost 6 bases, leaving 3 bases of the junction unmatched. Germline V gene data show CDR1 as LNHDA and CDR2 as SQIVND (reference sequence). There are 13 residues in the CDR3. Here the CDR3 reads CASSKDRGTEAFF. The covered CDR3 bases are TGTGCCAGTAGCAAGGACAGGGGCACTGAA.

Remarks on this clone: The read terminates 3 residues before the CDR3 end, so the remaining end is supplied by the germline J gene. V is TRBV20-1 and J is TRBJ2-1; 10 bases map to TRBD2. The CDR3 contains 14 residues. Germline CDR1 and CDR2: DFQATT and SNEGSKA (reference sequence). With V trimmed by 8 bases and J by 3 bases, 7 bases remained unmatched. The chain's CDR3 is CSLYGLADYNEQFF. CDR3 bases read: TGCAGTTTATATGGACTAGCGGACTACAATGAG.